This TCR beta chain was sequenced during a study of PD-1 blockade in classical Hodgkin lymphoma. Study-wide results and limits: With respect to the repertoire differences, their causes, possibly disease activity or prior therapy, remain undefined. Patients who initiated nivolumab within 1 year of ASCT were excluded. Healthy donors reportedly exceeded newly diagnosed patients in baseline TCR diversity.

Relapses following autologous stem cell transplantation were seen in all patients, with brentuximab vedotin exposure varying. Thawed PBMCs yielded CD4+ T cells through magnetic negative selection. Germline-derived CDR1 and CDR2 are MGHRA and YSYEKL. Trimming shortened V by 0 bases and J by 1 base, and 13 bases separated the two germline ends. The CDR3 runs 16 residues. TCRdb's copy holds only in-frame clones and misses some; the assay was immunoSEQ multiplex PCR. In the table there are about 15,000 clones, just under 85% of which are singletons. This clone came up once. The antigen remains unidentified.

The input for sequencing was CD4+ T cells from blood, taken at baseline. This chain joins TRBV4-1 and TRBJ2-7, with D possibly matching TRBD2 (6 bases). The TCR comes from a human donor with classical Hodgkin lymphoma. The CDR3 sequence: CASSQDSRGLSYEQYF. In nucleotides, the CDR3 is TGCGCCAGCAGCCAAGATTCGCGGGGCCTGTCCTACGAGCAGTACTTC.